These 19 T cell receptor beta chains were sequenced from one sample in a study of blood T cell repertoires in COVID-19. The data were produced by immunoSEQ multiplex PCR, yet TCRdb's version contains in-frame clones alone and is incomplete. The table shows roughly 14,000 clones, with roughly 87% occurring only once. Material: peripheral blood. Source of these receptors: a human donor with active COVID-19. The donor label of this sample is uncertain.

The chain carries TRBV5-1 and TRBJ2-5; D possibly corresponds to TRBD1 (6 bases). Trimming removed 0 bases at V and 2 bases at J, with 14 bases between. Germline lookup yields CDR1 SGHRS and CDR2 YFSETQ. This CDR3 is 16 amino acids long. Here the CDR3 reads CASSLAGNRDQETQYF. CDR3 in DNA: TGCGCCAGCAGCTTGGCCGGGAACAGGGATCAAGAGACCCAGTACTTC. The full variable domain, rest sourced from reference TRBV5-1 and TRBJ2-5, is KAGVTQTPRYLIKTRGQQVTLSCSPISGHRSVSWYQQTPGQGLQFLFEYFSETQRNKGNFPGRFSGRQFSNSRSEMNVSTLELGDSALYLCASSLAGNRDQETQYFGPGTRLLVL.

The chain joins TRBV1 to TRBJ2-1; the table's D call, TRBD2, was not checked against the DNA. TRBV1 is designated a pseudogene. The CDR3 extends over 15 amino acids. CDR3 in amino acids: CTSSRNGSSYNEQFF. The CDR3 DNA reads as TGCACCAGCAGCCGCAACGGGAGCTCCTACAATGAGCAGTTCTTC.

This chain links TRBV4-2 with TRBJ1-2; D unresolved. The germline V and J ends were trimmed by 1 base and 3 bases, with 9 bases remaining between them. CDR1 is LGHNA, CDR2 YNFKEQ, per germline. CDR3 length: 14 residues. CDR3: CASSQAEGDYGYTF. In nucleotides, the CDR3 is TGTGCCAGCAGCCAAGCGGAAGGAGACTATGGCTACACCTTC.

This chain's CDR3 is CASRPQGRYSYEQYF. In DNA form, the CDR3 reads TGTGCCAGCAGACCACAGGGGAGGTACTCCTACGAGCAGTACTTC. The V gene is TRBV28, the J gene TRBJ2-7, with D tentatively TRBD1 (7 bases). V lost 6 bases, J lost 0 bases, and 15 bases lay in between. The CDR3 length is 15 residues. The germline gives CDR1 MDHEN, CDR2 SYDVKM.

The V gene is TRBV5-4, the J gene TRBJ2-3; 7 bases match TRBD2. The CDR3 extends over 16 amino acids. Germline V gene lookup returns CDR1 SGHNT and CDR2 YYREEE (reference sequence). V shed 0 bases, J shed 3 bases, and the junction held 7 bases outside the gene matches. This chain's CDR3 is CASSLVPAGPTDTQYF. The CDR3 bases are TGTGCCAGCAGCTTGGTCCCAGCGGGGCCGACAGATACGCAGTATTTT. The whole variable domain, remainder taken from reference TRBV5-4 and TRBJ2-3, is ETGVTQSPTHLIKTRGQQVTLRCSSQSGHNTVSWYQQALGQGPQFIFQYYREEENGRGNFPPRFSGLQFPNYSSELNVNALELDDSALYLCASSLVPAGPTDTQYFGPGTRLTVL.

This clone is medium-sized (0.01 to 0.1%) in the sample. The CDR3 bases are TGCGCCAGCAGCTTGGACAGGCGTCGTGGCTACACCTTC. As protein: CASSLDRRRGYTF. The genes are TRBV5-1 and TRBJ1-2, with D perhaps matching TRBD1 (5 bases). This CDR3 has 13 amino acids. Trimming removed 0 bases from V and 7 bases from J, with 10 bases in between. CDR1 and CDR2 (germline): SGHRS, YFSETQ.

The chain joins TRBV4-1 to TRBJ2-4; D is possibly TRBD1 (5 bases). This CDR3 is 12 amino acids long. Germline CDR1 MGHRA, CDR2 YSYEKL. Trimming removed 5 bases from V and 9 bases from J, with 11 bases in between. CDR3 nucleotides: TGCGCCAGCAGCTTGGGGCCGGGCATTCAGTACTTC. Protein sequence: CASSLGPGIQYF.

The CDR3 nucleotides are TGTGCCAGTAGTGAAAGACAGGGTAATCAGCCCCAGCATTTT. It is translated as CASSERQGNQPQHF. The chain uses TRBV19 and TRBJ1-5; TRBD1 matches 7 bases. The germline gives CDR1 LNHDA, CDR2 SQIVND (reference sequence). The CDR3 spans 14 residues. The ends lost 5 bases at V and 4 bases at J; junction bases unmatched: 5.

In its sample, this clone was seen a few times. The CDR3 bases are TGTGCCAGCAGCCTCAGGGGGGCCGGGAACACTGAAGCTTTCTTT. It codes for CASSLRGAGNTEAFF. The rearrangement links TRBV7-2 to TRBJ1-1, with 7 bases aligning to TRBD1. The trim removed 5 bases at V and 1 base at J, leaving 7 bases unmatched. The CDR3 spans 15 residues. Germline CDR1 is SGHTA and CDR2 is FQGNSA.

The rearrangement uses TRBV15 and TRBJ1-3; TRBD1 is a possible D gene (5 bases). There are 18 residues in the CDR3. In germline, CDR1 is LNHNV, CDR2 YYDKDF (reference sequence). Trimming took 0 bases from V and 0 from J, leaving 15 bases between them. The CDR3 sequence is CATSRDKGVGFSGNTIYF. The CDR3 nucleotides read TGTGCCACCAGCAGAGATAAAGGGGTGGGGTTCTCTGGAAACACCATATATTTT.

This sequence joins TRBV10-2 and TRBJ1-1; D is unresolved. This CDR3 has 12 amino acids. From germline, CDR1 is WSHSY and CDR2 SAAADI. V was cut by 6 bases and J by 1 base, with 6 bases left in between. DNA for the CDR3: TGCGCCAGCAGGTCGGGGAACACTGAAGCTTTCTTT. It codes for CASRSGNTEAFF.

The chain uses TRBV4-1 and TRBJ2-1, with 12 bases fitting TRBD2. The V segment lost 1 base and the J segment 0 bases; nucleotides outside the gene matches: 7. Germline lookup yields CDR1 MGHRA and CDR2 YSYEKL. This CDR3 spans 19 amino acids. CDR3 protein: CASSQGGTSGPSSYNEQFF. The CDR3 DNA reads TGCGCCAGCAGCCAAGGAGGGACTAGCGGGCCGAGCTCCTACAATGAGCAGTTCTTC.

The V gene is TRBV7-6, the J gene TRBJ2-3; a possible D gene is TRBD2 (7 bases). V was shortened by 5 bases and J by 0 bases, with 12 bases between the two germline ends. Germline V lookup: CDR1 SGHVS, CDR2 FNYEAQ. The CDR3 consists of 15 residues. CDR3: CASSSAGASTDTQYF. As DNA, the CDR3 is TGTGCCAGCAGCAGCGCGGGGGCTAGCACAGATACGCAGTATTTT.

The V call is TRBV13, the J call TRBJ2-7, with 8 bases that match TRBD2. V shed 4 bases and J 3 bases; nucleotides not matched to a gene: 8. In germline, CDR1 is PRHDT, CDR2 FYEKMQ (reference sequence). CDR3 length equals 15 residues. CDR3 residues: CASSSGLGVDYEQYF. The CDR3 DNA is TGTGCCAGCAGCTCGGGACTAGGAGTCGACTACGAGCAGTACTTC.

The chain has TRBV19 and TRBJ1-5; TRBD1 might be the D (5 bases). Looked up from germline, CDR1 is LNHDA and CDR2 is SQIVND (reference sequence). The CDR3 is made up of 14 amino acids. V was pared by 4 bases and J by 9 bases, with 16 bases between. The CDR3 DNA follows: TGTGCCAGTAGTACGTCCAGGGACTGGGGGCCCCAGCATTTT. It specifies CASSTSRDWGPQHF.

This clone is medium-sized (0.01 to 0.1%) within its sample. This chain connects TRBV5-8 to TRBJ1-2; 10 nucleotides line up with TRBD1. With 0 bases clipped from V and 3 bases from J, the junction kept 8 bases outside the gene matches. Germline V gene lookup returns CDR1 SGHTS and CDR2 YDEGEE. The CDR3 runs to 17 residues. CDR3 DNA sequence: TGTGCCAGCAGCTTGGTGCCCGACAGGGGGCACGACTATGGCTACACCTTC. The encoded protein is CASSLVPDRGHDYGYTF.

The rearrangement uses TRBV3-1 (or the pseudogene TRBV3-2) and TRBJ2-6; D may be TRBD2 (5 bases). The CDR3 runs 14 residues. Germline values: CDR1 LGHDT, CDR2 YNNKEL (reference sequence). The germline V and J ends were trimmed by 11 bases and 0 bases, with 11 bases remaining between them. The CDR3: CASTRTSGANVLTF. CDR3 coding DNA: TGTGCCTCCACTAGGACCTCTGGGGCCAACGTCCTGACTTTC.

The CDR3 reads CASSVTGPYGYTF. The DNA of the CDR3 is TGTGCCAGTAGCGTGACAGGACCCTATGGCTACACCTTC. J is TRBJ1-2 and V is TRBV19; possible D gene TRBD1, 6 bases. CDR3 length equals 13 residues. The germline V gene encodes CDR1 LNHDA and CDR2 SQIVND (reference sequence). Trimming removed 6 bases at V and 4 bases at J, with 12 bases between. Together with reference TRBV19 and TRBJ1-2, the CDR3 gives the full variable domain: DGGITQSPKYLFRKEGQNVTLSCEQNLNHDAMYWYRQDPGQGLRLIYYSQIVNDFQKGDIAEGYSVSREKKESFPLTVTSAQKNPTAFYLCASSVTGPYGYTFGSGTRLTVV.

The CDR3 nucleotides are TGTGCCTGGAGTGTTCAGGGGGGAATTGACTATGGCTACACCTTC. It encodes CAWSVQGGIDYGYTF. This chain links TRBV30 with TRBJ1-2; 7 bases line up with TRBD1. From germline, CDR1 is GTSNPN and CDR2 SVGIG (reference sequence). Trimming cost V 0 bases and J 3 bases; bases outside gene matches: 7. This CDR3 has 15 residues. The full variable domain, completed using reference TRBV30 and TRBJ1-2, is SQTIHQWPATLVQPVGSPLSLECTVEGTSNPNLYWYRQAAGRGLQLLFYSVGIGQISSEVPQNLSASRPQDRQFILSSKKLLLSDSGFYLCAWSVQGGIDYGYTFGSGTRLTVV.